Presented here are 17 T cell receptor beta chains from one specimen sequenced in a study of blood T cells in healthy people across ages (dated by TCRdb to 2014 to 2015). The library was obtained by 5' RACE. TCRdb names Illumina HiSeq 2500 as the instrument used. The second PCR ran for roughly 6 to 11 cycles and used a J-beta primer mix along with a sample-barcoded 5' primer. TCRdb took the public reads, trimmed them with fastp at Q25, ran MiXCR for clone calling and kept in-frame beta chains. Rows are unified per CDR3 protein, each entry keeping the most common DNA and genes. This sample gives 1.5 million to 2 million distinct CDR3 sequences in total; around half of them show up just once. The top ten hold over 2% of the sample. Sequences were obtained from blood. The receptors originated from a woman aged 40 to 49 in good health.

The chain links TRBV20-1 to TRBJ1-1; D is perhaps TRBD1 (6 bases). Germline V CDR1 and CDR2: DFQATT, SNEGSKA (reference sequence). The CDR3 loop spans 15 amino acids. V lost 3 bases to trimming and J lost 2 bases, with 16 bases between them. This CDR3 reads CSASPTGAFNTEAFF. The CDR3 DNA reads as TGCAGTGCTAGCCCTACGGGGGCGTTTAACACTGAAGCTTTCTTT.

This clonotype was observed a handful of times. The rearrangement uses TRBV11-1 and TRBJ1-2; 9 bases fit TRBD1. Per germline, CDR1 SGHAT and CDR2 FQDESV (reference sequence). The CDR3 consists of 15 residues. Trimming cost V 5 bases and J 2 bases; bases outside gene matches: 6. This chain's CDR3 is CASSLRTGDNYGYTF. CDR3 in DNA: TGTGCCAGCAGCCTAAGGACAGGGGACAACTATGGCTACACCTTC.

In its sample, this clonotype was seen a few times. The rearrangement uses TRBV13 and TRBJ2-1; 8 bases align to TRBD1. The junction had 12 bases not matched to a gene; V was cut back by 5 bases and J by 9 bases. The CDR3 extends over 15 amino acids. Germline V lookup: CDR1 PRHDT, CDR2 FYEKMQ (reference sequence). This CDR3 is CASSPGQGWEIEQFF. CDR3 nucleotide sequence: TGTGCCAGCAGCCCCGGACAGGGTTGGGAGATTGAGCAGTTCTTC.

This clonotype occurred a few times. The chain couples TRBV12-3 or TRBV12-4 to TRBJ2-4; perhaps TRBD1 as D (6 bases). V was pared by 4 bases and J by 4 bases, with 11 bases between. CDR3 length: 14 residues. The CDR3 is CASSSRQEKNIQYF. In DNA form, the CDR3 reads TGTGCCAGCAGTTCCCGACAGGAGAAAAACATTCAGTACTTC.

V gene TRBV29-1 combines with J gene TRBJ2-7; 7 positions agree with TRBD2. Trimming took 2 bases from V and 2 from J; bases not matched to a gene: 6. This CDR3 contains 14 residues. Germline loops: CDR1 SQVTM, CDR2 ANQGSEA. The DNA for the CDR3 is TGCAGCGTTGAATTTCGGGGGGAACCCTACGAGCAGTACTTC. Protein product: CSVEFRGEPYEQYF.

This clonotype was seen a few times. The chain employs TRBV20-1 and TRBJ2-4, with TRBD2 identical over 10 bases. CDR3 length: 18 residues. Germline V gene data show CDR1 as DFQATT and CDR2 as SNEGSKA (reference sequence). The ends lost 6 bases at V and 0 bases at J; junction bases unmatched: 14. The CDR3 region is CSAERGLAVVLAKNIQYF. In DNA, the CDR3 is TGCAGTGCCGAGAGAGGACTAGCGGTTGTTCTAGCCAAAAACATTCAGTACTTC.

V usage is TRBV4-2 and J usage is TRBJ2-2; the match to TRBD2 covers 12 bases. With 5 bases clipped from V and 4 bases from J, the junction kept 5 bases outside the gene matches. The CDR3 runs to 16 residues. In germline, CDR1 is LGHNA, CDR2 YNFKEQ. This chain's CDR3 is CASSATTSGGTGELFF. The CDR3 bases are TGTGCCAGCAGCGCGACGACTAGCGGGGGCACCGGGGAGCTGTTTTTT.

This sequence joins TRBV6-1 and TRBJ2-1; no definite D call. The CDR3 loop spans 12 amino acids. CDR1 and CDR2 (germline): MNHNS, SASEGT. Trimming took 1 base from V and 12 from J, leaving 10 bases between them. The CDR3 DNA reads as TGTGCCAGCAGTGAAGTTAAGGGTGGGCAGTTCTTC. Translating it yields CASSEVKGGQFF.

This clonotype was counted a few times. The chain has TRBV4-1 and TRBJ2-5; 9 bases map to TRBD2. Germline loops: CDR1 MGHRA, CDR2 YSYEKL. V gave up 3 bases and J gave up 2 bases; unmatched junction bases: 7. The CDR3 sequence is 16 residues long. CDR3 sequence: CASSQDLAGTQETQYF. The CDR3, as DNA: TGCGCCAGCAGCCAGGATCTAGCGGGGACTCAAGAGACCCAGTACTTC.

The chain couples TRBV20-1 to TRBJ2-4, with D possibly being TRBD2 (6 bases). V was clipped by 7 bases and J by 0 bases, with 10 bases between them. The CDR3 is 13 residues long. Germline V gives CDR1 DFQATT, CDR2 SNEGSKA (reference sequence). CDR3 region: CSVGRPAKNIQYF. The CDR3 bases are TGCAGTGTCGGGAGACCAGCCAAAAACATTCAGTACTTC.

This clonotype was picked up a small number of times. The chain carries TRBV6-8 and TRBJ2-1, with a possible D match to TRBD2 (5 bases). The ends were cut back, 4 bases at V and 5 bases at J, with 18 bases in the middle. The CDR3 has 16 amino acids. CDR1 and CDR2 from the germline V gene are MNHGY and SAAAGT. CDR3 nucleotide sequence: TGTGCCAGCAGTTTCCGTAGGAGGCAAAGGGACAATGAGCAGTTCTTC. Residues: CASSFRRRQRDNEQFF.

The chain links TRBV3-1 to TRBJ2-7, with D possibly being TRBD2 (5 bases). The J call may not be correct, given that the DNA end is closer to TRBJ2-5. The CDR3 extends over 23 amino acids. Germline values: CDR1 LGHDT, CDR2 YNNKEL (reference sequence). CDR3 nucleotides: TGTGCCAGCAGCCAACCTCTCGGGTGGGAGCCATTCCAAGTTGGATACGGACAAGAGACCCAGTACTTC. Translated, it gives CASSQPLGWEPFQVGYGQETQYF.

The chain combines TRBV28 with TRBJ2-5; 7 nucleotides match TRBD1. CDR1 is MDHEN and CDR2 is SYDVKM in the germline V gene. V trimming: 6 bases; J trimming: 8 bases; junction bases outside the gene matches: 9. This CDR3 comprises 13 residues. The CDR3 here is CASSPGTVKTQYF. The CDR3 nucleotides are TGTGCCAGCAGCCCCGGGACAGTTAAAACCCAGTACTTC.

This clonotype was found a few times. The J gene is TRBJ2-1, the V gene TRBV29-1; 7 bases line up with TRBD1. V lost 6 bases and J lost 7; bases outside the gene matches: 6. Germline V gene lookup returns CDR1 SQVTM and CDR2 ANQGSEA. This CDR3 is 12 amino acids long. The CDR3 protein is CSVAQGVNEQFF. Here the CDR3 DNA reads TGCAGCGTCGCCCAGGGGGTTAATGAGCAGTTCTTC.

Ten or more counts support this clonotype. The CDR3, as DNA: TGTGCCAGCAGTGAGGACAGGGGCTCCTACAATGAGCAGTTCTTC. Translation: CASSEDRGSYNEQFF. The chain is built from TRBV2 and TRBJ2-1; 9 bases are shared with TRBD1. CDR1 and CDR2 from the germline V gene are SNHLY and FYNNEI. Trimming removed 3 bases from V and 0 bases from J; junction bases left unmatched: 0. The CDR3 extends over 15 amino acids.

The chain joins TRBV2 to TRBJ2-5; TRBD1 aligns across 7 bases. J gave up 1 base and V 5 bases, and 7 bases lay outside the gene matches. In germline, CDR1 is SNHLY, CDR2 FYNNEI. The CDR3 covers 15 residues. The CDR3 sequence: CASSRQGTTQETQYF. The CDR3 bases are TGTGCCAGCAGTCGACAGGGTACTACCCAAGAGACCCAGTACTTC.

The chain is built from TRBV5-6 and TRBJ2-3, with a weak D call TRBD2 (5 bases). Germline CDR1 and CDR2: SGHDT and YYEEEE. The CDR3 is made up of 16 amino acids. Trimming removed 3 bases from V and 2 bases from J, with 16 bases in between. The CDR3 region is CASSSAVWEITDTQYF. The CDR3 DNA sequence: TGTGCCAGCAGCTCGGCGGTTTGGGAGATCACAGATACGCAGTATTTT.